The source of this T cell receptor (beta chain) is a study of cytomegalovirus exposure and HLA in healthy donors. Study-wide results and limits: Reports showed the classifier diagnosing cytomegalovirus status with high specificity and sensitivity.

The data were produced by immunoSEQ multiplex PCR, yet TCRdb's version contains in-frame clones alone and is incomplete. The sample carries 120,000 or so clones, about 84% recorded once. CDR1 is SGHAT and CDR2 is FQNNGV in the germline V gene. The J segment lost 2 bases and the V segment lost 0 bases, leaving 14 bases of the junction unmatched. This CDR3 is 20 amino acids long. The donors were part of the validation cohort of 100 to 150 subjects. That cohort was separate from the first cohort, which comprised 550 to 750 subjects. Details on this clone: The antigen is not known.

This clonotype was sampled from a man between 18 and 29 years old in good health and CMV-seronegative. The sequencing sample was made of PBMCs. This chain joins TRBV11-2 and TRBJ2-3, with 10 bases identical to TRBD2. The CDR3 region is CASSLDRLSGRFDTTDTQYF. Written as DNA, the CDR3 is TGTGCCAGCAGCTTAGATAGGCTTAGCGGGAGGTTCGACACCACAGATACGCAGTATTTT.